This T cell receptor (beta chain) was identified during a study of blood T cell repertoires in COVID-19. The method was immunoSEQ multiplex PCR; TCRdb's version includes in-frame clones alone and lacks a portion of them. The sample has roughly 300,000 clones; over 75% are singletons. Deletions cut 1 base from V and 3 bases from J, with 13 bases between. The CDR3 totals 15 residues. Germline values: CDR1 LGHDT, CDR2 YNNKEL (reference sequence). The chain has TRBV3-1 (or the pseudogene TRBV3-2) and TRBJ2-7; a weak D match, TRBD2 (6 bases). Sequencing was carried out using PBMCs or T cells enriched from blood (not recorded which). This TCR derives from a woman aged 30 to 39 who had recovered from COVID-19. Here the CDR3 reads CASSQAGDPLYEQYF. Here the CDR3 DNA reads TGTGCCAGCAGCCAAGCGGGGGACCCCCTCTACGAGCAGTACTTC.